The 7 T cell receptor beta chains below all came from one sample that was sequenced in a study of cytomegalovirus exposure and HLA in healthy donors. It was with 60 Vbeta and 13 Jbeta primers that the PCR ran. Profiled with immunoSEQ multiplex PCR; TCRdb holds only in-frame clones, not every one. The sample contains about 190,000 clones, 81% of which appear only once. Sequencing input: PBMCs. Receptors were obtained from a man in his fifties or sixties in good health and CMV-seronegative.

The chain recombines TRBV7-2 with TRBJ1-2; no clear D. V lost 11 bases to trimming and J lost 8 bases, with 15 bases between them. The CDR3 runs to 11 residues. Per germline, CDR1 SGHTA and CDR2 FQGNSA. CDR3 region: CACHTQVGYTF. CDR3 DNA: TGTGCCTGCCACACCCAGGTCGGCTACACCTTC.

This CDR3 reads CASSRTGGKQETQYF. The CDR3 nucleotides read TGTGCCAGCAGCCGGACAGGGGGCAAACAAGAGACCCAGTACTTC. V usage is TRBV6-5 and J usage is TRBJ2-5; 11 bases fit TRBD1. Germline V lookup: CDR1 MNHEY, CDR2 SVGAGI. The V and J ends lost 6 bases and 2 bases, in that order; junction bases with no gene match: 5. This CDR3 is 15 amino acids long.

The rearrangement joins TRBV2 to TRBJ2-2; 9 bases map to TRBD1. V lost 10 bases to trimming and J lost 6 bases; unmatched junction nucleotides: 9. The germline V gene has CDR1 SNHLY and CDR2 FYNNEI. This CDR3 is built from 14 residues. CDR3 amino acids: CATLQTGGPGELFF. In nucleotides, the CDR3 is TGTGCCACCCTCCAGACAGGGGGGCCCGGGGAGCTGTTTTTT.

V and J are TRBV27 and TRBJ2-7, with TRBD2 matching 11 bases. Trimming removed 6 bases from V and 5 bases from J; junction bases left unmatched: 9. Germline values: CDR1 MNHEY, CDR2 SMNVEV (reference sequence). This CDR3 has 15 amino acids. In DNA, the CDR3 is TGTGCCAGCAGCCTTAGCGGGGGGGCGGGAAACGAGCAGTACTTC. Encoded protein: CASSLSGGAGNEQYF.

This chain joins TRBV19 and TRBJ2-3, with 10 bases matching TRBD1. This CDR3 spans 14 amino acids. Trimming removed 8 bases from V and 5 bases from J; junction bases left unmatched: 7. Per the germline V gene, CDR1 is LNHDA and CDR2 is SQIVND (reference sequence). CDR3 nucleotide sequence: TGTGCCAGTTCAGACAGGGGGCCAAGAGATACGCAGTATTTT. It specifies CASSDRGPRDTQYF.

V and J are TRBV30 and TRBJ1-2; 11 bases line up with TRBD1. Germline lookup yields CDR1 GTSNPN and CDR2 SVGIG (reference sequence). This CDR3 has 14 amino acids. Trimming removed 3 bases from V and 4 bases from J; junction bases left unmatched: 4. CDR3 coding DNA: TGTGCCTGGAGGGGACAGGGGGATCCCTATGGCTACACCTTC. Translated: CAWRGQGDPYGYTF.

As regards this clone: One junction end does not reproduce the germline sequence, and a read error may be involved. This chain connects TRBV7-9 to TRBJ1-3, with 8 bases matching TRBD1. This CDR3 is built from 16 residues. Germline values: CDR1 SEHNR, CDR2 FQNEAQ (reference sequence). Here the CDR3 reads CSSSAADRGWGNTIYF. The DNA for the CDR3 is TGTTCCAGCAGCGCAGCCGACAGGGGCTGGGGAAACACCATATATTTT.